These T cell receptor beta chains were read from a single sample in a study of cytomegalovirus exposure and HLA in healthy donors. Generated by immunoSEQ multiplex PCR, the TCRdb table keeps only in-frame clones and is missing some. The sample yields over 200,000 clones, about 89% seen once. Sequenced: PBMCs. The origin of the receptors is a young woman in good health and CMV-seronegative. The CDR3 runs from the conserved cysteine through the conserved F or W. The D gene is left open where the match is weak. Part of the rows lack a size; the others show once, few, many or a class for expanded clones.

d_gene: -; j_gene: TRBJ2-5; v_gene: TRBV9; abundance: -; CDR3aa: CASSTHREGETQYF; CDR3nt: TGTGCCAGCAGCACACACAGGGAGGGAGAGACCCAGTACTTC
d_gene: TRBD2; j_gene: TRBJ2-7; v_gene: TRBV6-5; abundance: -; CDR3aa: CASRRGTSYEQYF; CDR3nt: TGTGCCAGCCGGCGGGGGACGTCCTACGAGCAGTACTTC
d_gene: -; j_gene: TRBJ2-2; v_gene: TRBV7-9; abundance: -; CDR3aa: CASSLIRENTGELFF; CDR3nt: TGTGCCAGCAGCTTGATAAGAGAGAACACCGGGGAGCTGTTTTTT
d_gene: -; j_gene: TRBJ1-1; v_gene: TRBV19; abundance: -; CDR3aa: CASSTSFVKGHNTEAFF; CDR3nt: TGTGCCAGTAGTACCTCCTTCGTAAAGGGGCATAACACTGAAGCTTTCTTT
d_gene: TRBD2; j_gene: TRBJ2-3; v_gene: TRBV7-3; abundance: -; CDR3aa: CASRPRLAGTDTQYF; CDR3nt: TGTGCCAGCAGGCCTAGACTAGCGGGAACAGATACGCAGTATTTT
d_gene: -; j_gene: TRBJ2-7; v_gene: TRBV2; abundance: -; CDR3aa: CASRGIAWKSYEQYF; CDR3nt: TGTGCCAGCAGGGGTATAGCGTGGAAATCCTACGAGCAGTACTTC
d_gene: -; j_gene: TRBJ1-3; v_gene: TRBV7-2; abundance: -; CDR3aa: CASSSTGLVHTIYF; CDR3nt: TGTGCCAGCAGCTCTACAGGGTTGGTACACACCATATATTTT
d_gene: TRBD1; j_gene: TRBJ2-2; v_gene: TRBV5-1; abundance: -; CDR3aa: CASSLSTTGQNTGELFF; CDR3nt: TGCGCCAGCAGCCTGTCGACGACAGGGCAGAACACCGGGGAGCTGTTTTTT
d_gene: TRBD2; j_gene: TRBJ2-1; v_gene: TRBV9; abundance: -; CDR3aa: CASSLRGTSGFNEQFF; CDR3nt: TGTGCCAGCAGTCTCAGGGGGACTAGCGGGTTCAATGAGCAGTTCTTC
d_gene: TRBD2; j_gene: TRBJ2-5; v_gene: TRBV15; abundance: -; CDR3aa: CATSRTSGSGGETQYF; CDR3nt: TGTGCCACCAGCAGGACTAGCGGGAGCGGTGGGGAGACCCAGTACTTC
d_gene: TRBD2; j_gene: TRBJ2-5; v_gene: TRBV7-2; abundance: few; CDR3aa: CASSQTSAQETQYF; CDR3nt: TGTGCCAGCAGCCAGACTAGCGCGCAAGAGACCCAGTACTTC
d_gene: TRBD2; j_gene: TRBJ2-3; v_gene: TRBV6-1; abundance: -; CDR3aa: CASSEWGGRGDTQYF; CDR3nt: TGTGCCAGCAGTGAATGGGGCGGGAGGGGGGATACGCAGTATTTT
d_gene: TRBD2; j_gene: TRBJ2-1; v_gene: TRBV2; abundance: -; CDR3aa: CASRVGGSSYNEQFF; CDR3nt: TGTGCCAGCAGGGTCGGGGGGAGCTCCTACAATGAGCAGTTCTTC
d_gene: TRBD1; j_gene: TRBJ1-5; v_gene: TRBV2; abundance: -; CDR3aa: CASRQGRSSNQPQHF; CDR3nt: TGTGCCAGTCGACAGGGAAGGTCGAGCAATCAGCCCCAGCATTTT
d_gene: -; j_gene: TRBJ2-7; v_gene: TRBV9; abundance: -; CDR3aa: CASSDPAGAGSYEQYF; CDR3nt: TGTGCCAGCAGCGACCCCGCGGGGGCGGGATCCTACGAGCAGTACTTC
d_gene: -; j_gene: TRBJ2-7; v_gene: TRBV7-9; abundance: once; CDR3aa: CASSLAGFEQYF; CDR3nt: TGTGCCAGCAGCCTGGCGGGGTTCGAGCAGTACTTC
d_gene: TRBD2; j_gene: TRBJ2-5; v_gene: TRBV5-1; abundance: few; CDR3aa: CASSLTTRRGEETQYF; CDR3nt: TGCGCCAGCAGCCTTACTACCCGGCGGGGGGAAGAGACCCAGTACTTC
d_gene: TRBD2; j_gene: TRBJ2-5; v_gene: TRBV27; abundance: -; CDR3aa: CASSFERGQETQYF; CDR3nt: TGTGCCAGCAGTTTTGAGCGGGGGCAAGAGACCCAGTACTTC
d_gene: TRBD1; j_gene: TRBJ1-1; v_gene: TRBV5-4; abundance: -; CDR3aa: CASSAGQEPSAFF; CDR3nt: TGTGCCAGCAGCGCAGGACAGGAGCCCTCGGCTTTCTTT
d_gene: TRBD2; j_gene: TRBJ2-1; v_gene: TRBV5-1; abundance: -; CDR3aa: CASSSLAGRAYNEQFF; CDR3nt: TGCGCCAGCAGCTCACTAGCGGGACGGGCCTACAATGAGCAGTTCTTC
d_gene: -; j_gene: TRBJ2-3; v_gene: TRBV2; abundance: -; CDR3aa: CASSDRTATNTQYF; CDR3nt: TGTGCCAGCAGCGACCGGACAGCCACCAATACGCAGTATTTT
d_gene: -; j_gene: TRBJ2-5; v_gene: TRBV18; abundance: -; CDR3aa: CASSPRGLETQYF; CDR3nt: TGTGCCAGCTCACCACGAGGGTTGGAGACCCAGTACTTC
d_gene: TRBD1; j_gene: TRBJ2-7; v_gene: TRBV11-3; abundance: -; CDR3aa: CASTYGQGRNEQYF; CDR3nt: TGTGCCAGCACATACGGACAGGGGCGGAACGAGCAGTACTTC
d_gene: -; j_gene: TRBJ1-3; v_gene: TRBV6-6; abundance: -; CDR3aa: CASSYDVSSGNTIYF; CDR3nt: TGTGCCAGCAGTTACGATGTCAGCTCTGGAAACACCATATATTTT
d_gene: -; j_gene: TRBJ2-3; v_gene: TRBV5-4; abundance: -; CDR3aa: CASSYASDTQYF; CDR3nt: TGTGCCAGCAGCTACGCGTCAGATACGCAGTATTTT
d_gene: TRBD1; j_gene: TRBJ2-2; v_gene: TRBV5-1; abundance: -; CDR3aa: CASRETGMATGELFF; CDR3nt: TGCGCCAGCAGGGAGACAGGGATGGCCACCGGGGAGCTGTTTTTT
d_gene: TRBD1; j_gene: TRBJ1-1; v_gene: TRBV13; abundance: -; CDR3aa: CASSPRTGLMNTEAFF; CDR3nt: TGTGCCAGCAGCCCCAGGACAGGACTCATGAACACTGAAGCTTTCTTT
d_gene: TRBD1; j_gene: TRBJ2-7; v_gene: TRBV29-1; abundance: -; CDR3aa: CSVEGYRGSSYEQYF; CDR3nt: TGCAGCGTTGAAGGGTACAGGGGAAGCTCCTACGAGCAGTACTTC
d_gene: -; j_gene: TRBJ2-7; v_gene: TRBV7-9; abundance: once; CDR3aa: CASSQGPYTGEQYF; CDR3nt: TGTGCCAGCAGCCAAGGGCCGTATACGGGGGAGCAGTACTTC
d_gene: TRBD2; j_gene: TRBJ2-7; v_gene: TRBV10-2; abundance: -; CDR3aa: CASRKTSGTHRTTYEQYF; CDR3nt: TGCGCCAGCAGAAAGACTAGCGGGACTCATAGAACCACCTACGAGCAGTACTTC
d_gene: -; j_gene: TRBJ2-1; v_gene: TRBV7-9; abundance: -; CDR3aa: CASSLTAGSNEQFF; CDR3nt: TGTGCCAGCAGCTTAACGGCGGGTTCCAATGAGCAGTTCTTC
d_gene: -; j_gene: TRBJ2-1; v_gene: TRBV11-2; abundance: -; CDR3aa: CASSLNRDIRYNEQFF; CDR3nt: TGTGCCAGCAGCTTAAACCGGGACATCCGATACAATGAGCAGTTCTTC
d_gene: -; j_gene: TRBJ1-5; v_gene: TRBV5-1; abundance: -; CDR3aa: CASSLNWGPNQPQHF; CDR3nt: TGCGCCAGCAGCTTGAATTGGGGCCCCAATCAGCCCCAGCATTTT
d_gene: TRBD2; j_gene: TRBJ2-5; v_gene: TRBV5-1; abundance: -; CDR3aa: CASSTGGETQYF; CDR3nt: TGCGCCAGCAGCACGGGGGGGGAGACCCAGTACTTC
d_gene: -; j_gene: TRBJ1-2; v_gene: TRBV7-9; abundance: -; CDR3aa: CASSLREGPNYGYTF; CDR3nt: TGTGCCAGCAGCTTAAGGGAGGGCCCAAACTATGGCTACACCTTC
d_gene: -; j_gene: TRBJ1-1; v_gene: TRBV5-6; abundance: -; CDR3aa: CASSPNWGGTEAFF; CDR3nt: TGTGCCAGCAGCCCTAATTGGGGGGGGACTGAAGCTTTCTTT
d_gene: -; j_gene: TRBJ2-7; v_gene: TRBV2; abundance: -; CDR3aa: CASSASPTYEQYF; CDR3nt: TGTGCCAGCAGCGCAAGCCCGACCTACGAGCAGTACTTC
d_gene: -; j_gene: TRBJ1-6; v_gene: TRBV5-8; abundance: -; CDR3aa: CASSFAGGSPLHF; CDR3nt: TGTGCCAGCAGTTTTGCCGGGGGGTCACCCCTCCACTTT